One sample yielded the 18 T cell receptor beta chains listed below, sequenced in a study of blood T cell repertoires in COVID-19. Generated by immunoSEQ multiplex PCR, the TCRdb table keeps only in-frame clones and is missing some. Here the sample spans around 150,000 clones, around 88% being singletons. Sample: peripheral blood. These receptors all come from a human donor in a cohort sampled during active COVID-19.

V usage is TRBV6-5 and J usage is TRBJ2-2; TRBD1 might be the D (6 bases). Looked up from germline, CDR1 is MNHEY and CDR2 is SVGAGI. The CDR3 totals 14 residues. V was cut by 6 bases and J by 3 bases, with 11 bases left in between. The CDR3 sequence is CASSPGQYTGELFF. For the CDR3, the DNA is TGTGCCAGCAGCCCCGGACAGTACACCGGGGAGCTGTTTTTT.

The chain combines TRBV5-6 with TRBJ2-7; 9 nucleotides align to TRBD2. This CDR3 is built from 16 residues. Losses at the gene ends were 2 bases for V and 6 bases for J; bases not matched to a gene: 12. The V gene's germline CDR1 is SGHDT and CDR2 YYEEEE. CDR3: CASSFVPTSGPGEQYF. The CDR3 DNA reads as TGTGCCAGCAGCTTTGTCCCTACTAGCGGGCCCGGCGAGCAGTACTTC.

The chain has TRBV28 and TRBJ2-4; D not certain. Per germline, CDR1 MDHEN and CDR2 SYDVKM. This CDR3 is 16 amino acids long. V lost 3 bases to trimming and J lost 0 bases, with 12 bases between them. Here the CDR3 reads CASSFPRPLAKNIQYF. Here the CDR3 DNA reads TGTGCCAGCAGTTTTCCTAGACCCCTAGCCAAAAACATTCAGTACTTC.

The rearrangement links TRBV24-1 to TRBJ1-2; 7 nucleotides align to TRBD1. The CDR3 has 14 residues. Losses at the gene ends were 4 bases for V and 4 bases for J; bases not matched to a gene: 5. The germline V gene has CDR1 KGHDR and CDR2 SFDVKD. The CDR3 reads CATSDPSGGYGYTF. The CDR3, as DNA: TGTGCCACCAGTGACCCCTCAGGGGGCTATGGCTACACCTTC.

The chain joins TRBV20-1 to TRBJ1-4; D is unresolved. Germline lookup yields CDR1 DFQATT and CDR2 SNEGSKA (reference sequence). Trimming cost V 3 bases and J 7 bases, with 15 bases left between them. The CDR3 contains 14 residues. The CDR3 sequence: CSASSGGVLEKLFF. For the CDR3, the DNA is TGCAGTGCTAGTTCTGGTGGAGTTCTTGAAAAACTGTTTTTT.

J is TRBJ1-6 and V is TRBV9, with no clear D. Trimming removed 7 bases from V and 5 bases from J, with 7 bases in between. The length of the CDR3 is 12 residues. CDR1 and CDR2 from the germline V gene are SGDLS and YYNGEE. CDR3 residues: CASRTDNSPLHF. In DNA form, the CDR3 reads TGTGCCAGCCGGACTGATAATTCACCCCTCCACTTT.

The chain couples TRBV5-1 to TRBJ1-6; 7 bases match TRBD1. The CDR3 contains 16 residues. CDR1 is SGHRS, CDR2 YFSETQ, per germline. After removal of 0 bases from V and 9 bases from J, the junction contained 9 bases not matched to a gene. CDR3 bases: TGCGCCAGCAGCTTGGAGGTGACAGGGAATGGTTCACCCCTCCACTTT. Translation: CASSLEVTGNGSPLHF.

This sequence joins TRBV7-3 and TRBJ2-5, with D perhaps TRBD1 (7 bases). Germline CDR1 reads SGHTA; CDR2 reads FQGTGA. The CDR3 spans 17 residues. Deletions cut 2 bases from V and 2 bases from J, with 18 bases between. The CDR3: CASSLGLIAGGQETQYF. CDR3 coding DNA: TGTGCCAGCAGCTTAGGCCTGATTGCAGGGGGGCAAGAGACCCAGTACTTC.

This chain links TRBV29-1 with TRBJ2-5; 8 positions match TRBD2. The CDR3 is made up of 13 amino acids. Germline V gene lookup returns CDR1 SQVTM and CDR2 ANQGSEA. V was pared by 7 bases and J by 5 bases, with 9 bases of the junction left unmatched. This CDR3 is CSGSGKGGETQYF. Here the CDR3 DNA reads TGCAGCGGTAGCGGGAAAGGTGGGGAGACCCAGTACTTC.

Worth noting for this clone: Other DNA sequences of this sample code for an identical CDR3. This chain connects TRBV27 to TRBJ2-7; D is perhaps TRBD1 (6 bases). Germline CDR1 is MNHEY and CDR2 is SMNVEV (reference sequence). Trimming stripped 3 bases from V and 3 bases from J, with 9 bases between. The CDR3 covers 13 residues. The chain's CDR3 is CASSLSGDYEQYF. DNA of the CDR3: TGTGCCAGCAGTTTGTCAGGGGACTACGAGCAGTACTTC.

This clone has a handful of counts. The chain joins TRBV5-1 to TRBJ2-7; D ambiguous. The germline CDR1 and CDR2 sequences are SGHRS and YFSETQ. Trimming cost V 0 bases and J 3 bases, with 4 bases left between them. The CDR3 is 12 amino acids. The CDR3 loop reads CASSLDFYEQYF. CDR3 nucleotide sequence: TGCGCCAGCAGCTTGGACTTCTACGAGCAGTACTTC.

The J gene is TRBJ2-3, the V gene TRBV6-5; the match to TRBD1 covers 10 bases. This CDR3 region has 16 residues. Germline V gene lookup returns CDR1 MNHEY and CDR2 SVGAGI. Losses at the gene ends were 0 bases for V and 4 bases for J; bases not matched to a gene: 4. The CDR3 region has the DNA TGTGCCAGCAGTTACTCCGGGACAGGGGTCCCAGATACGCAGTATTTT. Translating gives CASSYSGTGVPDTQYF.

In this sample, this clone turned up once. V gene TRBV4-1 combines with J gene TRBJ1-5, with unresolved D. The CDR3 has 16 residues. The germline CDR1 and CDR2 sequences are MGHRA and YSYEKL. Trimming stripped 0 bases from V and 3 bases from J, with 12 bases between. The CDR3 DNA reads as TGCGCCAGCAGCCAAGAGGTAGGAGAATTCAATCAGCCCCAGCATTTT. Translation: CASSQEVGEFNQPQHF.

The DNA for the CDR3 is TGTGCCAGCAGCTTACTAGCGGGAGCTCCCAATGAGCAGTTCTTC. It yields the protein CASSLLAGAPNEQFF. The gene calls are TRBV11-2 and TRBJ2-1; TRBD2 matches 10 bases. This CDR3 is built from 15 residues. Trimming at V came to 2 bases and at J to 6 bases, leaving 4 bases not matched to a gene. CDR1 and CDR2 from the germline V gene are SGHAT and FQNNGV.

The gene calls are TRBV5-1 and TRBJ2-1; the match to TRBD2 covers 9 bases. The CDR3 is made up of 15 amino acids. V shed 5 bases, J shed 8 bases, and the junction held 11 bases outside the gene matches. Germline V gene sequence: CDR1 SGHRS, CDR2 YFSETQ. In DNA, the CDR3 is TGCGCCAGCAGTTCCGGGACTAGCATCCCCCATGAGCAGTTCTTC. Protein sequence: CASSSGTSIPHEQFF.

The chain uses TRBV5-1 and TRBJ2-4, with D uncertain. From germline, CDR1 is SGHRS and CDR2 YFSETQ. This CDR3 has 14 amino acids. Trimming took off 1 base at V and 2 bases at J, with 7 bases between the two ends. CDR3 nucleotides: TGCGCCAGCAGCTTGCCAGGTACCAAAAACATTCAGTACTTC. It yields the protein CASSLPGTKNIQYF. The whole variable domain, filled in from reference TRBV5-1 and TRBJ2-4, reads KAGVTQTPRYLIKTRGQQVTLSCSPISGHRSVSWYQQTPGQGLQFLFEYFSETQRNKGNFPGRFSGRQFSNSRSEMNVSTLELGDSALYLCASSLPGTKNIQYFGAGTRLSVL.

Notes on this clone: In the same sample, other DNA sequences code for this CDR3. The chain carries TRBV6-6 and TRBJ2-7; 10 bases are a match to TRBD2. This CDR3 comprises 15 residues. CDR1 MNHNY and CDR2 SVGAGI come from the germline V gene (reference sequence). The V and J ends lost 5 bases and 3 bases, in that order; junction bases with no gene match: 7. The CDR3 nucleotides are TGTGCCAGCAGTGACCCCGGGACTAGCGACTACGAGCAGTACTTC. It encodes CASSDPGTSDYEQYF.

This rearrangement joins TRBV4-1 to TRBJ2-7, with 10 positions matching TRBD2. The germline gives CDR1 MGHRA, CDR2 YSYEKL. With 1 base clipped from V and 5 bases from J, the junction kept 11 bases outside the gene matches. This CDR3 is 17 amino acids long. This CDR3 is CASSQAPLAGVGNEQYF. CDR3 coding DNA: TGCGCCAGCAGCCAAGCACCCCTAGCGGGAGTTGGTAACGAGCAGTACTTC.